This T cell receptor (beta chain) was sequenced for a study of Graves' ophthalmopathy and Graves' hyperthyroidism. Overall study results and limits: Ophthalmopathy versus stable hyperthyroidism: 13-signature model gave 85% to 90% sensitivity, approximately 80% specificity.

The sequenced template was RNA, covering the TCR beta CDR3 region. RT-PCR in the first round used HTBI primers; a second-round multiplex PCR followed. Each CDR3 protein is one row after TCRdb ran MiXCR on the multiplex PCR reads. Here the sample spans hundreds of thousands of distinct CDR3 sequences, 35% to 45% being singletons. This clonotype was found many times. Its antigen is still unknown. There are 15 residues in the CDR3. Trimming took 6 bases from V and 5 from J; bases not matched to a gene: 9. In germline, CDR1 is ENHRY, CDR2 SYGVKD. The diagnosis was founded upon clinical symptoms, serum thyroxine, TRAb, thyroid ultrasound and orbital computed tomography.

The sequencing input was peripheral blood. The chain uses TRBV10-3 and TRBJ2-5; 10 nucleotides agree with TRBD1. The source is an adult man with Graves' ophthalmopathy. In DNA, the CDR3 is TGTGCCATCAGATCGGGACAGGGGCCCATGGAGACCCAGTACTTC. Translated: CAIRSGQGPMETQYF.